Below, 20 T cell receptor beta chains from the same sample are listed, as sequenced in a study of blood T cell repertoires in COVID-19. Produced via immunoSEQ multiplex PCR; TCRdb's table is partial and in-frame only. Among almost 90,000 clones listed, 90% were seen once. Sequencing input: peripheral blood. These receptors were collected from a man younger than 30 with COVID-19, enrolled during active disease.

V gene TRBV7-8 combines with J gene TRBJ2-1; 14 nucleotides align to TRBD2. V shed 4 bases, J shed 7 bases, and the junction held 6 bases outside the gene matches. The CDR3 loop spans 16 amino acids. Germline CDR1 and CDR2: SGHVS and FQNEAQ. CDR3 DNA sequence: TGTGCCAGCAGCTCGGGACTAGCGGGAGTAATGAATGAGCAGTTCTTC. Protein sequence: CASSSGLAGVMNEQFF. The complete variable domain, with remaining parts taken from reference TRBV7-8 and TRBJ2-1, reads GAGVSQSPRYKVAKRGQDVALRCDPISGHVSLFWYQQALGQGPEFLTYFQNEAQLDKSGLPSDRFFAERPEGSVSTLKIQRTQQEDSAVYLCASSSGLAGVMNEQFFGPGTRLTVL.

V and J are TRBV19 and TRBJ1-2, with 7 bases aligning to TRBD1. Germline V gives CDR1 LNHDA, CDR2 SQIVND (reference sequence). V shed 6 bases, J shed 5 bases, and the junction held 6 bases outside the gene matches. This CDR3 region has 13 residues. CDR3 region: CASRWGQKYGYTF. DNA for the CDR3: TGTGCCAGTAGGTGGGGACAGAAGTATGGCTACACCTTC.

V usage is TRBV7-9 and J usage is TRBJ2-7; maybe TRBD1 (6 bases). Trimming pared 5 bases from V and 1 base from J, leaving 15 bases between. Germline lookup yields CDR1 SEHNR and CDR2 FQNEAQ (reference sequence). The CDR3 runs 15 residues. The CDR3 loop is CASSKPGHNSYEQYF. CDR3 nucleotides: TGTGCCAGCAGCAAACCGGGACACAATTCCTACGAGCAGTACTTC.

V gene TRBV3-1 (or the pseudogene TRBV3-2) combines with J gene TRBJ2-2; D is uncertain. Germline V CDR1 and CDR2: LGHDT, YNNKEL (reference sequence). This CDR3 is built from 15 residues. V gave up 1 base and J gave up 1 base, with 7 bases separating them. The CDR3 DNA follows: TGTGCCAGCAGCCAAGGCCCACAGAACACCGGGGAGCTGTTTTTT. Translating it yields CASSQGPQNTGELFF.

This clone has a single count. The CDR3 DNA is TGCAGCGTTTCGGGCCGGGACAAAAATCAGCCCCAGCATTTT. It specifies CSVSGRDKNQPQHF. The chain combines TRBV29-1 with TRBJ1-5, with D tentatively TRBD1 (6 bases). The CDR3 has 14 residues. Trimming stripped 5 bases from V and 4 bases from J, with 15 bases between. The germline V gene has CDR1 SQVTM and CDR2 ANQGSEA.

V and J are TRBV4-1 and TRBJ2-2; 11 nucleotides agree with TRBD1. The CDR3 is made up of 19 amino acids. J lost 1 base, V lost 4 bases, and 11 bases had no gene match. CDR1 and CDR2 (germline): MGHRA, YSYEKL. DNA of the CDR3: TGCGCCAGCAGCCTCAGGACAGGGGGCAATACTAGGAACACCGGGGAGCTGTTTTTT. This translates into CASSLRTGGNTRNTGELFF.

The chain couples TRBV6-5 to TRBJ1-5; perhaps TRBD1 as D (5 bases). Germline V gives CDR1 MNHEY, CDR2 SVGAGI. The CDR3 spans 13 residues. Deletions cut 9 bases from V and 2 bases from J, with 11 bases between. The CDR3 here is CASEGVGNQPQHF. The CDR3, as DNA: TGTGCCAGTGAAGGGGTGGGCAATCAGCCCCAGCATTTT.

This clone was counted a single time. The chain is built from TRBV19 and TRBJ2-2, with TRBD2 matching over 8 bases. CDR1 and CDR2 from the germline V gene are LNHDA and SQIVND (reference sequence). V shed 3 bases and J 1 base; nucleotides not matched to a gene: 1. The CDR3 is 15 residues long. The CDR3 region is CASSIAGGNTGELFF. For the CDR3, the DNA is TGTGCCAGTAGTATTGCGGGAGGGAACACCGGGGAGCTGTTTTTT.

The chain has TRBV3-1 (or the pseudogene TRBV3-2) and TRBJ2-2; TRBD1 might be the D (5 bases). Germline loops: CDR1 LGHDT, CDR2 YNNKEL (reference sequence). Trimming left V 1 base short and J 2 bases short, with 14 bases between. There are 17 residues in the CDR3. CDR3 in amino acids: CASSQVRQGLNTGELFF. CDR3 nucleotides: TGTGCCAGCAGCCAAGTGAGGCAGGGCCTTAACACCGGGGAGCTGTTTTTT.

CDR3 nucleotides: TGTGCCAGCAGGAGCACGGGGACAGGGTGGTCCTACGAGCAGTACTTC. This codes for CASRSTGTGWSYEQYF. V and J are TRBV11-2 and TRBJ2-7, with 9 nucleotides matching TRBD1. V lost 6 bases and J lost 1; bases outside the gene matches: 10. This CDR3 spans 16 amino acids. From germline, CDR1 is SGHAT and CDR2 FQNNGV. The full variable domain, completed using reference TRBV11-2 and TRBJ2-7, is EAGVAQSPRYKIIEKRQSVAFWCNPISGHATLYWYQQILGQGPKLLIQFQNNGVVDDSQLPKDRFSAERLKGVDSTLKIQPAKLEDSAVYLCASRSTGTGWSYEQYFGPGTRLTVT.

This rearrangement joins TRBV2 to TRBJ1-1; D gene unclear. V dropped 7 bases and J dropped 0 bases, with 15 bases sitting between them. The germline V gene encodes CDR1 SNHLY and CDR2 FYNNEI. CDR3 length: 15 residues. CDR3 coding DNA: TGTGCCAGCAATCCGGACTCGATAATGAACACTGAAGCTTTCTTT. This translates into CASNPDSIMNTEAFF.

The chain carries TRBV19 and TRBJ1-1; TRBD1 matches 7 bases. Germline assignment: CDR1 LNHDA and CDR2 SQIVND (reference sequence). This CDR3 contains 16 residues. The V gene end was trimmed by 3 bases and the J gene end by 1 base; junction bases not matched to a gene: 8. Written as DNA, the CDR3 is TGTGCCAGTAGTATGGGTCAGGGGGTCAGGAACACTGAAGCTTTCTTT. Translation gives CASSMGQGVRNTEAFF.

V is TRBV9 and J is TRBJ2-2; perhaps TRBD2 as D (5 bases). The V end was cut by 3 bases, the J end by 0 bases, with 6 bases between. CDR1 is SGDLS, CDR2 YYNGEE, per germline. This CDR3 is built from 14 residues. CDR3 coding DNA: TGTGCCAGCAGCGGCGGGTCGAACACCGGGGAGCTGTTTTTT. Translation: CASSGGSNTGELFF. Full variable domain (remainder filled in from reference TRBV9 and TRBJ2-2): DSGVTQTPKHLITATGQRVTLRCSPRSGDLSVYWYQQSLDQGLQFLIQYYNGEERAKGNILERFSAQQFPDLHSELNLSSLELGDSALYFCASSGGSNTGELFFGEGSRLTVL.

This chain connects TRBV15 to TRBJ2-3; TRBD2 agrees at 14 bases. The CDR3 runs to 18 residues. V was pared by 4 bases and J by 2 bases, with 8 bases of the junction left unmatched. CDR1 and CDR2 from the germline V gene are LNHNV and YYDKDF (reference sequence). In DNA, the CDR3 is TGTGCCACCAGCACCGGGACTAGCGGGAGCCCTCCCACAGATACGCAGTATTTT. Its protein product is CATSTGTSGSPPTDTQYF.

The chain carries TRBV9 and TRBJ2-7, with 7 bases identical to TRBD2. J gave up 0 bases and V 4 bases, and 4 bases lay outside the gene matches. This CDR3 has 14 residues. From germline, CDR1 is SGDLS and CDR2 YYNGEE. The CDR3 nucleotides are TGTGCCAGCAGCCTTACTAGCGCCTCCTACGAGCAGTACTTC. Its protein product is CASSLTSASYEQYF.

The chain has TRBV7-8 and TRBJ1-6; D call uncertain. V gave up 4 bases and J gave up 3 bases, with 13 bases separating them. The V gene's germline CDR1 is SGHVS and CDR2 FQNEAQ. This CDR3 is built from 16 residues. The CDR3 DNA reads TGTGCCAGCAGCTCCCCCGGAGCCGTCTATAATTCACCCCTCCACTTT. It yields the protein CASSSPGAVYNSPLHF.

The chain joins TRBV24-1 to TRBJ1-2, with 8 bases aligning to TRBD1. Per germline, CDR1 KGHDR and CDR2 SFDVKD. V dropped 4 bases and J dropped 7; count of bases not matched to a gene: 7. This CDR3 comprises 14 residues. This CDR3 is CATSDWGQAGGYTF. The CDR3 coding sequence is TGTGCCACCAGTGACTGGGGACAGGCGGGTGGCTACACCTTC.

The chain links TRBV27 to TRBJ1-5; D remains ambiguous. The CDR3 length is 12 residues. V was pared by 6 bases and J by 5 bases, with 8 bases between. CDR1 and CDR2 (germline): MNHEY, SMNVEV (reference sequence). As DNA, the CDR3 is TGTGCCAGCAGCCTCGGGGATCAGCCCCAGCATTTT. Its protein product is CASSLGDQPQHF.

The CDR3 sequence: CASSQTGDEQYF. The CDR3 coding sequence is TGTGCCAGCAGCCAGACAGGGGACGAGCAGTACTTC. This chain links TRBV7-9 with TRBJ2-7, with 8 positions matching TRBD1. CDR1 and CDR2 from the germline V gene are SEHNR and FQNEAQ (reference sequence). The CDR3 runs to 12 residues. The J segment lost 5 bases and the V segment lost 5 bases, leaving 2 bases of the junction unmatched.

The table lists this clone with a count of one. This chain connects TRBV12-3 or TRBV12-4 to TRBJ2-1, with unresolved D. V was pared by 6 bases and J by 8 bases, with 11 bases between. The CDR3 is 12 amino acids. The CDR3: CASSQIAHEQFF. CDR3 nucleotides: TGTGCCAGCAGCCAAATAGCCCATGAGCAGTTCTTC.